The sequence of this TCR beta chain was determined in a study of T cells in Graves' hyperthyroidism and ophthalmopathy. Regarding the study as a whole: Within blood appeared most thyroid clonotypes that had expanded above 0.001.

The CDR3 regions of TCR beta were amplified from RNA transcripts. The HTBI set primed first-round TCR CDR3 RT-PCR. Via MiXCR, TCRdb re-called the multiplex PCR reads, giving one row per CDR3 protein. The table records under 700,000 distinct CDR3 sequences, around 17% of them present only once. Trimming took 8 bases from V and 1 from J, leaving 11 bases between them. The CDR3 has 13 residues. Germline-derived CDR1 and CDR2 are KGHSH and LQKENI. At least ten counts were recorded for this clonotype. Its antigen is unknown. The TCR comes from a young woman with Graves' hyperthyroidism. The chain recombines TRBV18 with TRBJ1-1; D unresolved. The material sequenced was blood. CDR3 sequence: CASRPTANTEAFF. As DNA, the CDR3 is TGTGCCAGCCGGCCTACGGCGAACACTGAAGCTTTCTTT.